Detailed here is one TCR beta chain. The antigen is not known. The source of the sample is a study of cytomegalovirus exposure and HLA in healthy donors. Primers: 60 Vbeta forward and 13 Jbeta reverse. Profiled with immunoSEQ multiplex PCR; TCRdb holds only in-frame clones, not every one. This table holds about 94,000 clones, 76% found once. Whole-study findings and limits: A few chains tied to CMV proved CMV antigen-specific in vitro. Immune exposure was documented only through CMV serostatus. TCR beta V- and J-gene trimming was later associated with a missense DCLRE1C variant.

The germline V gene has CDR1 LNHDA and CDR2 SQIVND (reference sequence). V lost 0 bases, J lost 4 bases, and 7 bases stayed unmatched. The CDR3 extends over 17 amino acids. The chain employs TRBV19 and TRBJ2-2; TRBD2 matches 8 bases. The sequence came from a male donor in good health and CMV-seronegative. The sample comprised PBMCs. The CDR3 DNA reads TGTGCCAGTAGTATAGATCGGTCGGGGGGGGTCACCGGGGAGCTGTTTTTT. Its translation is CASSIDRSGGVTGELFF.